A selection of T cell receptor beta chains follows, all from one sample in a study of identical twins. One entry per CDR3 protein, called by TCRdb with MiXCR from the 5' RACE reads. The sample has about 300,000 distinct CDR3 sequences, approximately 13% seen once. The sample also formed part of further work on yellow fever vaccine responses in identical twins.

The sample consisted of CD8+ T cells sorted from blood. The receptors originated from a woman between 18 and 30 years old in good health. CDR3s include the opening cysteine and the closing phenylalanine or tryptophan. Fields, in order: CDR3 DNA, CDR3 protein, D gene, clone size, J gene, V gene. The D gene is left open where the match is weak. Expanded clones are given a class, and other clones once, few, many or no size at all.

CDR3 DNA: TGTGCCAGCAGTTACTCGGGGACAGGGACTCAGGACGAGCAGTACTTC; CDR3 protein: CASSYSGTGTQDEQYF; D gene: TRBD1; clone size: few; J gene: TRBJ2-7; V gene: TRBV6-5
CDR3 DNA: TGTGCCAGCAGTTTATTAATTCGGGATGGAACAGATACGCAGTATTTT; CDR3 protein: CASSLLIRDGTDTQYF; D gene: -; clone size: -; J gene: TRBJ2-3; V gene: TRBV28
CDR3 DNA: TGTGCCAGCAGTTACTCGGGACTAGCGGGAGGGTACGAGCAGTACTTC; CDR3 protein: CASSYSGLAGGYEQYF; D gene: TRBD2; clone size: -; J gene: TRBJ2-7; V gene: TRBV6-2/TRBV6-3
CDR3 DNA: TGCGCCAGCAGGGACAGCAACAATGAGCAGTTCTTC; CDR3 protein: CASRDSNNEQFF; D gene: -; clone size: -; J gene: TRBJ2-1; V gene: TRBV5-1
CDR3 DNA: TGTGCCAGCAGCCAGCTAGACAGCATGAACACTGAAGCTTTCTTT; CDR3 protein: CASSQLDSMNTEAFF; D gene: -; clone size: -; J gene: TRBJ1-1; V gene: TRBV12-3/TRBV12-4
CDR3 DNA: TGTGCTAGTGGTTCCGGGGCAAACAATGGCTACACCTTC; CDR3 protein: CASGSGANNGYTF; D gene: -; clone size: -; J gene: TRBJ1-2; V gene: TRBV12-5
CDR3 DNA: TGTGCCAGCTGTTTGGTCCGGACTAGCGGGAGGGCCGGGACAGATACGCAGTATTTT; CDR3 protein: CASCLVRTSGRAGTDTQYF; D gene: TRBD2; clone size: few; J gene: TRBJ2-3; V gene: TRBV2
CDR3 DNA: TGTGCCACCAGTGACCCGACAGGGAACGAGCAGTACTTC; CDR3 protein: CATSDPTGNEQYF; D gene: TRBD1; clone size: many; J gene: TRBJ2-7; V gene: TRBV24-1
CDR3 DNA: TGTGCCAGCAGCCCCTATAGCGGGGGGTACAATGAGCAGTTCTTC; CDR3 protein: CASSPYSGGYNEQFF; D gene: TRBD2; clone size: few; J gene: TRBJ2-1; V gene: TRBV6-1
CDR3 DNA: TGTGCCAGCAGTGAACCATACTTATCCGACAGCACAGATACGCAGTATTTT; CDR3 protein: CASSEPYLSDSTDTQYF; D gene: -; clone size: -; J gene: TRBJ2-3; V gene: TRBV2
CDR3 DNA: TGTGCCAGCAGCTTAGGGTCCGCAGGGGCCTACGAGCAGTACTTC; CDR3 protein: CASSLGSAGAYEQYF; D gene: -; clone size: -; J gene: TRBJ2-7; V gene: TRBV5-5
CDR3 DNA: TGTGCCAGCAGCTTAAAAACCGGCGGTGAGCAGTTCTTC; CDR3 protein: CASSLKTGGEQFF; D gene: -; clone size: many; J gene: TRBJ2-1; V gene: TRBV7-6
CDR3 DNA: TGTGCCAGCCTAAGAGGGTGGCGGGAGAACACCGGGGAGCTGTTTTTT; CDR3 protein: CASLRGWRENTGELFF; D gene: -; clone size: few; J gene: TRBJ2-2; V gene: TRBV27
CDR3 DNA: TGTGCCAGCAGCGTGGGCCTAGCGGGAGAAAGGGGGCAGTTCTTC; CDR3 protein: CASSVGLAGERGQFF; D gene: TRBD2; clone size: few; J gene: TRBJ2-1; V gene: TRBV9
CDR3 DNA: TGTGCCAGCACCCTGTCCACCTACGAGCAGTACTTC; CDR3 protein: CASTLSTYEQYF; D gene: -; clone size: many; J gene: TRBJ2-7; V gene: TRBV12-3/TRBV12-4
CDR3 DNA: TGTGCCAGCGCCCCGGGACACATCACTGAAGCTTTCTTT; CDR3 protein: CASAPGHITEAFF; D gene: -; clone size: few; J gene: TRBJ1-1; V gene: TRBV12-3/TRBV12-4
CDR3 DNA: TGCAGCGTTGAGGCCAGGGTAGCCGGGGAGCTGTTTTTT; CDR3 protein: CSVEARVAGELFF; D gene: -; clone size: many; J gene: TRBJ2-2; V gene: TRBV29-1
CDR3 DNA: TGTGCCAGCACCGGATCAAACAGGGGAGGCACAGATACGCAGTATTTT; CDR3 protein: CASTGSNRGGTDTQYF; D gene: TRBD1; clone size: few; J gene: TRBJ2-3; V gene: TRBV5-5
CDR3 DNA: TGTGCCAGCAGCTTAGAGGGCGACCGCTCAGATACGCAGTATTTT; CDR3 protein: CASSLEGDRSDTQYF; D gene: -; clone size: -; J gene: TRBJ2-3; V gene: TRBV7-6
CDR3 DNA: TGTGCCAGCAGCCCACTTAGCGGGGTATACAATGAGCAGTTCTTC; CDR3 protein: CASSPLSGVYNEQFF; D gene: TRBD2; clone size: -; J gene: TRBJ2-1; V gene: TRBV7-2
CDR3 DNA: TGTGCCAGCAGCTTAGCCGGAGCGGGAGGGTACAATGAGCAGTTCTTC; CDR3 protein: CASSLAGAGGYNEQFF; D gene: TRBD2; clone size: few; J gene: TRBJ2-1; V gene: TRBV7-6
CDR3 DNA: TGTGCCAGCAGCCTGACTCCCGCAGATACGCAGTATTTT; CDR3 protein: CASSLTPADTQYF; D gene: -; clone size: few; J gene: TRBJ2-3; V gene: TRBV12-3/TRBV12-4
CDR3 DNA: TGTGCCAGCAGCTTAGACAGGGGGAGCGCAGATACGCAGTATTTT; CDR3 protein: CASSLDRGSADTQYF; D gene: TRBD1; clone size: many; J gene: TRBJ2-3; V gene: TRBV7-9
CDR3 DNA: TGTGCCAGCAGTTTACTGGGACAGGGCACAGATACGCAGTATTTT; CDR3 protein: CASSLLGQGTDTQYF; D gene: TRBD1; clone size: -; J gene: TRBJ2-3; V gene: TRBV27
CDR3 DNA: TGTGCCAGCAGTTTAACCCTAGCACAGAACAATGAGCAGTTCTTC; CDR3 protein: CASSLTLAQNNEQFF; D gene: -; clone size: many; J gene: TRBJ2-1; V gene: TRBV12-3/TRBV12-4
CDR3 DNA: TGTGCCAGCAGCGTAGGGGAGGGAGAAATCTATGGCTACACCTTC; CDR3 protein: CASSVGEGEIYGYTF; D gene: -; clone size: -; J gene: TRBJ1-2; V gene: TRBV9
CDR3 DNA: TGTGCCACCAGTGATCCACAGGGAGAGAACGACAATGAGCAGTTCTTC; CDR3 protein: CATSDPQGENDNEQFF; D gene: -; clone size: many; J gene: TRBJ2-1; V gene: TRBV24-1
CDR3 DNA: TGTGCCGGCAGCGCGGGACTAGTGGCATCCTACGAGCAGTACTTC; CDR3 protein: CAGSAGLVASYEQYF; D gene: TRBD2; clone size: -; J gene: TRBJ2-7; V gene: TRBV7-2
CDR3 DNA: TGTGCCAGCAGCTTAGTAGGGGCCGCTAGAGGGAATGAGCAGTTCTTC; CDR3 protein: CASSLVGAARGNEQFF; D gene: -; clone size: many; J gene: TRBJ2-1; V gene: TRBV7-9
CDR3 DNA: TGTGCCACCCTAAAGGGACAGGGGCTCGAGCAGTACTTC; CDR3 protein: CATLKGQGLEQYF; D gene: TRBD1; clone size: few; J gene: TRBJ2-7; V gene: TRBV7-9
CDR3 DNA: TGTGCCAGCAGCTTGAGTCAGATCCAGCCCCAGCATTTT; CDR3 protein: CASSLSQIQPQHF; D gene: -; clone size: few; J gene: TRBJ1-5; V gene: TRBV5-5
CDR3 DNA: TGTGCCAGCAGTTTAAACCGGGATCCCAGAGCTGGCACCGGGGAGCTGTTTTTT; CDR3 protein: CASSLNRDPRAGTGELFF; D gene: -; clone size: -; J gene: TRBJ2-2; V gene: TRBV27
CDR3 DNA: TGTGCCAGCAGCCGCTTGCCCGGGACTAGCGTCTTATCAGAGCAGTTCTTC; CDR3 protein: CASSRLPGTSVLSEQFF; D gene: TRBD2; clone size: -; J gene: TRBJ2-1; V gene: TRBV7-6
CDR3 DNA: TGTGCCAGCAGCTTTAGCGGAGGGGCCTACAATGAGCAGTTCTTC; CDR3 protein: CASSFSGGAYNEQFF; D gene: -; clone size: -; J gene: TRBJ2-1; V gene: TRBV7-2
CDR3 DNA: TGTGCCAGCAGCGCCTTGGACAGGGTGCGTATATCCACTGAAGCCTTCTTT; CDR3 protein: CASSALDRVRISTEAFF; D gene: TRBD1; clone size: -; J gene: TRBJ1-1; V gene: TRBV9
CDR3 DNA: TGCGCCAGCAGCCAAGATGGGGAGGGCCGAGGCTACACCTTC; CDR3 protein: CASSQDGEGRGYTF; D gene: -; clone size: -; J gene: TRBJ1-2; V gene: TRBV4-1
CDR3 DNA: TGTGCTAGTGGTTTGGACGTCCAAGAGACCCAGTACTTC; CDR3 protein: CASGLDVQETQYF; D gene: -; clone size: many; J gene: TRBJ2-5; V gene: TRBV12-5
CDR3 DNA: TGCAGTGCTAGGACAGATGGGGGTGACACTGAAGCTTTCTTT; CDR3 protein: CSARTDGGDTEAFF; D gene: -; clone size: many; J gene: TRBJ1-1; V gene: TRBV20-1
CDR3 DNA: TGTGCCAGCAGCTTATCCGGGTACATTGGGGCCACAGATACGCAGTATTTT; CDR3 protein: CASSLSGYIGATDTQYF; D gene: -; clone size: few; J gene: TRBJ2-3; V gene: TRBV7-2
CDR3 DNA: TGTGCCAGCAGCGTAGCTGAGGGAGGTGCCGGGGAGCTGTTTTTT; CDR3 protein: CASSVAEGGAGELFF; D gene: -; clone size: few; J gene: TRBJ2-2; V gene: TRBV9
CDR3 DNA: TGTGCCAGCAGCTTAACGACGGCCACGAACACTGAAGCTTTCTTT; CDR3 protein: CASSLTTATNTEAFF; D gene: -; clone size: few; J gene: TRBJ1-1; V gene: TRBV7-6
CDR3 DNA: TGCAGTGCTAGATTACAGGGGTTGGCCTACAATGAGCAGTTCTTC; CDR3 protein: CSARLQGLAYNEQFF; D gene: TRBD1; clone size: many; J gene: TRBJ2-1; V gene: TRBV20-1
CDR3 DNA: TGTGCCAGCAGTTATTCTAGTGACTATGGCTACACCTTC; CDR3 protein: CASSYSSDYGYTF; D gene: -; clone size: -; J gene: TRBJ1-2; V gene: TRBV6-2/TRBV6-3
CDR3 DNA: TGTGCCACCTACGCGGACAGCAGCTCTTACGAGCAGTACTTC; CDR3 protein: CATYADSSSYEQYF; D gene: -; clone size: few; J gene: TRBJ2-7; V gene: TRBV7-9
CDR3 DNA: TGTGCCAGCAGTGTCGGACAGGGGAGGGACTATGGCTACACCTTC; CDR3 protein: CASSVGQGRDYGYTF; D gene: TRBD1; clone size: many; J gene: TRBJ1-2; V gene: TRBV12-3/TRBV12-4
CDR3 DNA: TGCAGTGCTAGAGCCCCCCGTTACGAGCAGTACTTC; CDR3 protein: CSARAPRYEQYF; D gene: -; clone size: few; J gene: TRBJ2-7; V gene: TRBV20-1
CDR3 DNA: TGTGCCAGCAGCCCACAGGGGGTCAATCAGCCCCAGCATTTT; CDR3 protein: CASSPQGVNQPQHF; D gene: TRBD1; clone size: few; J gene: TRBJ1-5; V gene: TRBV7-8
CDR3 DNA: TGCAGCGTTGTCGGGAGTTTGACCTACGAGCAGTACTTC; CDR3 protein: CSVVGSLTYEQYF; D gene: -; clone size: few; J gene: TRBJ2-7; V gene: TRBV29-1
CDR3 DNA: TGTGCCAGCAGCCAAGATGTTGGGACTAGCGGGAACTACGAGCAGTACTTC; CDR3 protein: CASSQDVGTSGNYEQYF; D gene: TRBD2; clone size: -; J gene: TRBJ2-7; V gene: TRBV3-1
CDR3 DNA: TGCGCCAGCAGCCATAGGGTTATGAACACTGAAGCTTTCTTT; CDR3 protein: CASSHRVMNTEAFF; D gene: -; clone size: few; J gene: TRBJ1-1; V gene: TRBV4-1
CDR3 DNA: TGTGCCAGCAGCCCCGGGTCCGCAGCGGGGGGTCAAGAGACCCAGTACTTC; CDR3 protein: CASSPGSAAGGQETQYF; D gene: TRBD2; clone size: few; J gene: TRBJ2-5; V gene: TRBV3-1
CDR3 DNA: TGTGCCAGCAGCCCGAACACCGGGGAGCTGTTTTTT; CDR3 protein: CASSPNTGELFF; D gene: -; clone size: many; J gene: TRBJ2-2; V gene: TRBV12-3/TRBV12-4
CDR3 DNA: TGTGCTAGTGGTTTGGCCAGGACAGGGGATGAGCAGTTCTTC; CDR3 protein: CASGLARTGDEQFF; D gene: TRBD1; clone size: few; J gene: TRBJ2-1; V gene: TRBV12-5
CDR3 DNA: TGTGCCAGCAGCGTAGCGGGCGGTGGGTTAACCCAAAACAGGAGAGGCACTGAAGCTTTCTTT; CDR3 protein: CASSVAGGGLTQNRRGTEAFF; D gene: -; clone size: -; J gene: TRBJ1-1; V gene: TRBV9
CDR3 DNA: TGCGCCAGCAGCCAACGGGTTCAGTTCCGAGATGAGCAGTTCTTC; CDR3 protein: CASSQRVQFRDEQFF; D gene: -; clone size: few; J gene: TRBJ2-1; V gene: TRBV4-1
CDR3 DNA: TGTGCCAGCAGCCAGGATGGGAACACTGAAGCTTTCTTT; CDR3 protein: CASSQDGNTEAFF; D gene: -; clone size: few; J gene: TRBJ1-1; V gene: TRBV4-2